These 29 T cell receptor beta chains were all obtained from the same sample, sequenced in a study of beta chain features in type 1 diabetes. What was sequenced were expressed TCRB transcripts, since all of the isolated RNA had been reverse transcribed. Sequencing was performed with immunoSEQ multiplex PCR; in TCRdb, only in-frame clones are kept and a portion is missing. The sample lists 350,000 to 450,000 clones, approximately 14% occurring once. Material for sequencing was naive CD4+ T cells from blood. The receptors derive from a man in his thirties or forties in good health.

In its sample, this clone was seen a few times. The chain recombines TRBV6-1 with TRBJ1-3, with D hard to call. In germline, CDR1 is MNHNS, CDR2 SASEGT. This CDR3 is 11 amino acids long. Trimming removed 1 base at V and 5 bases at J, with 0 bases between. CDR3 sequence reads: CASSEGNTIYF. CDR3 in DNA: TGTGCCAGCAGTGAAGGAAACACCATATATTTT.

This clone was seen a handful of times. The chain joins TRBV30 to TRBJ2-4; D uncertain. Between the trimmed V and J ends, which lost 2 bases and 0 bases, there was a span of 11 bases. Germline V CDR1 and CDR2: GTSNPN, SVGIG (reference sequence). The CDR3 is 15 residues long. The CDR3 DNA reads TGTGCCTGGAGTATCCCTCAACTAGCCAAAAACATTCAGTACTTC. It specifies CAWSIPQLAKNIQYF. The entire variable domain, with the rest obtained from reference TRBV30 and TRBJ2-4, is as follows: SQTIHQWPATLVQPVGSPLSLECTVEGTSNPNLYWYRQAAGRGLQLLFYSVGIGQISSEVPQNLSASRPQDRQFILSSKKLLLSDSGFYLCAWSIPQLAKNIQYFGAGTRLSVL.

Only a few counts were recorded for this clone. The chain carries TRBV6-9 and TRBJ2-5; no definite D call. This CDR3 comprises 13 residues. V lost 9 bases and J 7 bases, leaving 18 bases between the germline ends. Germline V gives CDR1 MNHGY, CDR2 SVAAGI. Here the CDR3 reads CARHRVALVTQYF. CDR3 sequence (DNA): TGTGCCAGACACCGGGTCGCCTTGGTGACCCAGTACTTC.

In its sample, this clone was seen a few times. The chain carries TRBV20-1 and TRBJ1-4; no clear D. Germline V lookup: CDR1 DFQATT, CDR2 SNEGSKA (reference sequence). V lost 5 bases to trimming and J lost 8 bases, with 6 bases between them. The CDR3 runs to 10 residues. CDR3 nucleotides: TGCAGTGCTTACAGCGAAAAACTGTTTTTT. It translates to CSAYSEKLFF.

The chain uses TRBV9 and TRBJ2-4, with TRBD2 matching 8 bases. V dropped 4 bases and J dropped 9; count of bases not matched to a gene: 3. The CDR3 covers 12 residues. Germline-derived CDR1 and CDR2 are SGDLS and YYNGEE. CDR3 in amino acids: CASSPGTSIQYF. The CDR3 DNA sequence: TGTGCCAGCAGCCCCGGGACTAGCATTCAGTACTTC. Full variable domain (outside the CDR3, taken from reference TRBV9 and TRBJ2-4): DSGVTQTPKHLITATGQRVTLRCSPRSGDLSVYWYQQSLDQGLQFLIQYYNGEERAKGNILERFSAQQFPDLHSELNLSSLELGDSALYFCASSPGTSIQYFGAGTRLSVL.

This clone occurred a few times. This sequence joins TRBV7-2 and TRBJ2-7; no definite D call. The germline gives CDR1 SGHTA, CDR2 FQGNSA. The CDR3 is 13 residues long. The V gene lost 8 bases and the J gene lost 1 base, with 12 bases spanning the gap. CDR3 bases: TGTGCCAGCCCCCCGGCGTGGTCCTACGAGCAGTACGTC. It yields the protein CASPPAWSYEQYV.

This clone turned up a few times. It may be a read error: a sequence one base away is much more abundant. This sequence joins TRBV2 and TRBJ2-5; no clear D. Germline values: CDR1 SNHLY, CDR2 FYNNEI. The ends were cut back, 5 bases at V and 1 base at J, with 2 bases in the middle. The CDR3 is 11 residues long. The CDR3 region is CASSFQETQYF. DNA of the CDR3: TGTGCCAGCAGTTTCCAAGAGACCCAGTACTTC.

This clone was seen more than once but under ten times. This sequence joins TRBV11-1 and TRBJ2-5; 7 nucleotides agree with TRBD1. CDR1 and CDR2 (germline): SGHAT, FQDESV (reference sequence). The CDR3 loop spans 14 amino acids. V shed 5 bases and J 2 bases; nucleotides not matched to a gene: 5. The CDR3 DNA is TGTGCCAGCAGCCCAGGGACAGCACAAGAGACCCAGTACTTC. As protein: CASSPGTAQETQYF.

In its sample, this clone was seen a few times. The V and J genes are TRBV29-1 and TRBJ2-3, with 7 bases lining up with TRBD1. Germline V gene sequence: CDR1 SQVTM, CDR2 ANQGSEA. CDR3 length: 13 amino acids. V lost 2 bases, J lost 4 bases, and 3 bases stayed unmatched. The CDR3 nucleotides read TGCAGCGTTGAACCGCAGGGGGCAGATACGCAGTATTTT. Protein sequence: CSVEPQGADTQYF.

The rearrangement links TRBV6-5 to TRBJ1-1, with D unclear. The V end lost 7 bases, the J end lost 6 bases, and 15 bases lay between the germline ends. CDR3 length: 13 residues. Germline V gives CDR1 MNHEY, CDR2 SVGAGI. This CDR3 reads CASTGGRTAEAFF. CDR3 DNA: TGTGCCAGCACCGGCGGGAGAACAGCTGAAGCTTTCTTT.

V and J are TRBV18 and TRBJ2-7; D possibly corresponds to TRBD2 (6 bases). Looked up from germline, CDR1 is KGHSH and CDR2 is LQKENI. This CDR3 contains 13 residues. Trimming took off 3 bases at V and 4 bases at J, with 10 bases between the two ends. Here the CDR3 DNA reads TGTGCCAGCTCACCGGGACTCTTGTACGAGCAGTACGTC. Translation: CASSPGLLYEQYV.

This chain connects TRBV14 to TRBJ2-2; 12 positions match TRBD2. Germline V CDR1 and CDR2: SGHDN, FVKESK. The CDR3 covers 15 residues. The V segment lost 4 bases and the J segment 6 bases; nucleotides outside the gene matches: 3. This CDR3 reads CASSPRLAGAGELFF. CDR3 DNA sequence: TGTGCCAGCAGCCCGAGACTAGCGGGAGCCGGGGAGCTGTTTTTT.

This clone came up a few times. In DNA form, the CDR3 reads TGCAGCGCCAGTCCGGGCTTGAACACTGAAGCTTTCTTT. It specifies CSASPGLNTEAFF. The V call is TRBV29-1, the J call TRBJ1-1; unclear D gene. The CDR3 totals 13 residues. CDR1 is SQVTM, CDR2 ANQGSEA, per germline. Trimming removed 7 bases from V and 0 bases from J, with 12 bases in between.

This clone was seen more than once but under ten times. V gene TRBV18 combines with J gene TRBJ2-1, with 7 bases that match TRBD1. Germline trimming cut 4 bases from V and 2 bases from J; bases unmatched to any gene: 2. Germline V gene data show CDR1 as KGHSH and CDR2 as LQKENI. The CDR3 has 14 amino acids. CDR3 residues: CASSRQGTYNEQFF. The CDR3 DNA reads TGTGCCAGCTCACGACAGGGAACCTACAATGAGCAGTTCTTC.

The CDR3 coding sequence is TGTGCCAGCAGCTCCCGGACTGGGGCTAGCTCTGGGGCCAACGTCCTGACTTTC. Encoded protein: CASSSRTGASSGANVLTF. V is TRBV7-6 and J is TRBJ2-6; tentatively, D is TRBD1 or TRBD2 (5 bases each). V shed 4 bases and J shed 0 bases, with 16 bases lying between them. CDR1 SGHVS and CDR2 FNYEAQ come from the germline V gene. The CDR3 sequence is 18 residues long.

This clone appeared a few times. The CDR3 is CASSPTGPNQPQHF. The CDR3, as DNA: TGCGCCAGCAGCCCTACAGGGCCCAATCAGCCCCAGCATTTT. The genes are TRBV4-1 and TRBJ1-5; tentative D call: TRBD1 (6 bases). The CDR3 is 14 residues long. CDR1 MGHRA and CDR2 YSYEKL come from the germline V gene. V was clipped by 4 bases and J by 3 bases, with 10 bases between them.

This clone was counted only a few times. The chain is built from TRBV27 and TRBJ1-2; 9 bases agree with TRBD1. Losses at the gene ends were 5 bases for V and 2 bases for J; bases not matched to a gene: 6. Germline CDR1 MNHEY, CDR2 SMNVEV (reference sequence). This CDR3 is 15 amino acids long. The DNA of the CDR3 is TGTGCCAGCAGTCGCACGGACAGGGGAAACTATGGCTACACCTTC. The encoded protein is CASSRTDRGNYGYTF.

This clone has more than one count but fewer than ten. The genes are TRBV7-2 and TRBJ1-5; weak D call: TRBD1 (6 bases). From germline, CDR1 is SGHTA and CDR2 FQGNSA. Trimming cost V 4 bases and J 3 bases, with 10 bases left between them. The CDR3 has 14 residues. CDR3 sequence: CASSYTGNNQPQHF. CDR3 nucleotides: TGTGCCAGCAGCTATACAGGGAACAATCAGCCCCAGCATTTT.

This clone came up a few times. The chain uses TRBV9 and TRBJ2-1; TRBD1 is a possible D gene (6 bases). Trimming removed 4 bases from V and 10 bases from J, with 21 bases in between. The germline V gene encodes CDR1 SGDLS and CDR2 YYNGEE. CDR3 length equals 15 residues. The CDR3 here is CASSPGGTSISEQFF. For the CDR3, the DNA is TGTGCCAGCAGCCCAGGTGGGACAAGCATTTCCGAGCAGTTCTTC.

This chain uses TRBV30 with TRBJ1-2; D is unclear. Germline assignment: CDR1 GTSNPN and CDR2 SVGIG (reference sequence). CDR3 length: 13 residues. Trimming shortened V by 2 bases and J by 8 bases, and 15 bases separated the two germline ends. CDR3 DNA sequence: TGTGCCTGGAGTCAAGGTCAGGACTGGGGCTACACCTTC. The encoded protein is CAWSQGQDWGYTF.

CDR3 DNA sequence: TGTGCCAGCAGTTACGCAGCCCTGGAGACTGAAGCTTTCTTT. Translating it yields CASSYAALETEAFF. The rearrangement uses TRBV6-6 and TRBJ1-1; D is undetermined. Trimming shortened V by 2 bases and J by 5 bases, and 12 bases separated the two germline ends. The CDR3 length is 14 residues. In germline, CDR1 is MNHNY, CDR2 SVGAGI (reference sequence).

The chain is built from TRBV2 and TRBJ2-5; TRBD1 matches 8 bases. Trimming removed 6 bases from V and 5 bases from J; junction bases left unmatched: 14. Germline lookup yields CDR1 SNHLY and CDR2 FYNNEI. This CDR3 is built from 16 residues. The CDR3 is CASRGRTGIIEETQYF. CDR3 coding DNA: TGTGCCAGCAGAGGGAGGACAGGGATCATTGAGGAGACCCAGTACTTC. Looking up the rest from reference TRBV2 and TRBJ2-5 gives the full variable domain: EPEVTQTPSHQVTQMGQEVILRCVPISNHLYFYWYRQILGQKVEFLVSFYNNEISEKSEIFDDQFSVERPDGSNFTLKIRSTKLEDSAMYFCASRGRTGIIEETQYFGPGTRLLVL.

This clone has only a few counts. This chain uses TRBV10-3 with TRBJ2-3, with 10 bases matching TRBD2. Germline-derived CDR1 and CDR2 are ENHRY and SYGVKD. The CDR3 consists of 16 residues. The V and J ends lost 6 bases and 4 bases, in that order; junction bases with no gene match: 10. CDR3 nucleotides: TGTGCCATCAGAGATGAGCGGGGGGGCGGCGCAGATACGCAGTATTTT. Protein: CAIRDERGGGADTQYF.

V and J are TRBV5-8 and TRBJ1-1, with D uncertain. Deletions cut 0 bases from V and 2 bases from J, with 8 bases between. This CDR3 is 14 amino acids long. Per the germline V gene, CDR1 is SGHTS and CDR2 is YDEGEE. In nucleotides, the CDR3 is TGTGCCAGCAGCTTGGTAGGCGAAAACACTGAAGCTTTCTTT. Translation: CASSLVGENTEAFF.

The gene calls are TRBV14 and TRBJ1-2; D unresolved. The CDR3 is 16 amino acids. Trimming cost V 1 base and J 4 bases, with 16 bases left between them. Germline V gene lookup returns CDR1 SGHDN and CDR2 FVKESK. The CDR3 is CASSQVVGAGSYGYTF. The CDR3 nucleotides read TGTGCCAGCAGCCAAGTGGTCGGTGCGGGCAGCTATGGCTACACCTTC.

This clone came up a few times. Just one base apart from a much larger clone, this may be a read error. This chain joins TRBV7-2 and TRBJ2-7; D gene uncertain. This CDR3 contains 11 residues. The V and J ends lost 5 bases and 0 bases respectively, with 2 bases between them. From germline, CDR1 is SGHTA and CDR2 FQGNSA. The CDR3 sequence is CASSASYEQYF. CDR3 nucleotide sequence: TGTGCCAGCAGCGCCTCCTACGAGCAGTACTTC.

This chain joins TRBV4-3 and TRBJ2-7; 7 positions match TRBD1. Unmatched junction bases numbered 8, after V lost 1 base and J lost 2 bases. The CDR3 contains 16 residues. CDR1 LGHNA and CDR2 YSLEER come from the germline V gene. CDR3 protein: CASSQVVGQEPYEQYF. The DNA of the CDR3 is TGCGCCAGCAGCCAAGTTGTTGGACAGGAGCCCTACGAGCAGTACTTC.

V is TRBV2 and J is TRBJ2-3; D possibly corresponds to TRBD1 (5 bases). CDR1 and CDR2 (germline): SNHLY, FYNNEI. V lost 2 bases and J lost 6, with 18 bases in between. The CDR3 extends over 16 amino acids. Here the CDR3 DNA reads TGTGCCAGCAGTGAACAGGGAATTCTCTCTATGGATACGCAGTATTTT. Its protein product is CASSEQGILSMDTQYF. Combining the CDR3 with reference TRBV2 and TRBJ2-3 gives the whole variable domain EPEVTQTPSHQVTQMGQEVILRCVPISNHLYFYWYRQILGQKVEFLVSFYNNEISEKSEIFDDQFSVERPDGSNFTLKIRSTKLEDSAMYFCASSEQGILSMDTQYFGPGTRLTVL.

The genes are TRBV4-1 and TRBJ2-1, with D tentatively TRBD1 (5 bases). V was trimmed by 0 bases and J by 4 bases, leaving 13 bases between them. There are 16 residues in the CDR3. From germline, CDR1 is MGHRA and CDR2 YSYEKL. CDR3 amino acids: CASSQDQSGLYNEQFF. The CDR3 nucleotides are TGCGCCAGCAGCCAAGATCAATCAGGGCTATACAATGAGCAGTTCTTC.